This TCR beta chain was recovered during a study of regulatory T cells in long-lasting Graves disease. Overall study: Positive TSH receptor antibodies alongside over 5 years of antithyroid drugs were what marked Graves' disease as persistent. The study, taken as a whole, reports: Patients whose Graves' disease persisted exhibited lower TCR diversity than those newly diagnosed. Persistent disease was associated with favored TRBV28 usage and with favored use of TRBJ1-2 and TRBJ2-5.

Sample time point: persistent/refractory GD, antithyroid drugs over 5 years with positive TRAb. There was RNA extracted from PBMCs, and the TCR library was made from it. Arm-PCR of CDR3 regions with iRepertoire HTBI primers generated TCR beta libraries. From the multiplex PCR reads, TCRdb called clonotypes with MiXCR, one entry per CDR3 protein. The repertoire includes around 460,000 distinct CDR3 sequences, 22% of them detected once, and roughly 14% sits in the top ten. This clonotype appeared a few times. Its antigen is as yet unknown. CDR3 length: 14 amino acids. Between the trimmed V and J ends, which lost 5 bases and 7 bases, there was a span of 15 bases.

The source of this sequence is a female donor with Graves disease. V gene TRBV12-3 or TRBV12-4 combines with J gene TRBJ1-5, with D possibly being TRBD1 (6 bases). Source: peripheral blood mononuclear cells (PBMCs), taken when the disease was refractory, from a patient treated with antithyroid drugs. CDR3 residues: CASSPGAGGQPQHF. The CDR3, as DNA: TGTGCCAGCAGTCCAGGGGCAGGCGGGCAGCCCCAGCATTTT.